Listed below are T cell receptor beta chains from one sample, sequenced in a study of cytomegalovirus exposure and HLA in healthy donors. The repertoire was sequenced with immunoSEQ multiplex PCR; TCRdb's copy has only in-frame clones and lacks some. The top ten hold 5% to 6% of the sample, which has 200,000 to 300,000 clones, 82% seen once. The sequencing sample was made of PBMCs. The source is a woman aged 40 to 55 in good health and CMV-seropositive. CDR3s include the opening cysteine and the closing phenylalanine or tryptophan. D genes are given only for firm matches. The size field is filled for only some rows; it gives once, few, many or a size class.

>TRBJ1-1|NA|TRBV10-1|NA
CASSGGPDGTEAFF
TGCGCCAGCAGTGGAGGGCCCGATGGCACTGAAGCTTTCTTT
>TRBJ1-2|NA|TRBV4-1|NA
CASSQDSGLYGYTF
TGCGCCAGCAGCCAAGATTCAGGACTCTATGGCTACACCTTC
>TRBJ2-2|TRBD2|TRBV5-1|NA
CASSLTGASRGANTGELFF
TGCGCCAGCAGCCTCACCGGTGCCTCGCGGGGGGCGAACACCGGGGAGCTGTTTTTT
>TRBJ2-5|TRBD1|TRBV6-7|NA
CAIDRGPQETQYF
TGTGCCATTGACAGGGGTCCTCAAGAGACCCAGTACTTC
>TRBJ2-7|TRBD2|TRBV5-1|NA
CASSLGGGVNEQYF
TGCGCCAGCAGCTTGGGCGGGGGAGTCAACGAGCAGTACTTC
>TRBJ1-1|NA|TRBV11-2|NA
CASSLERGTGEAFF
TGTGCCAGCAGCTTAGAAAGGGGAACAGGGGAAGCTTTCTTT
>TRBJ2-7|TRBD1|TRBV7-3|NA
CASSPGTGGLYEQYF
TGTGCCAGCAGCCCAGGGACAGGGGGCCTATACGAGCAGTACTTC
>TRBJ2-3|TRBD2|TRBV4-3|NA
CASSQEWGGRPDTQYF
TGCGCCAGCAGCCAAGAATGGGGGGGACGCCCAGATACGCAGTATTTT
>TRBJ1-4|NA|TRBV15|NA
CATSSGDEKLFF
TGTGCCACCAGCAGTGGAGACGAAAAACTGTTTTTT
>TRBJ2-5|NA|TRBV19|NA
CASSEIGRYQETQYF
TGTGCCAGTAGTGAAATTGGCAGATACCAAGAGACCCAGTACTTC
>TRBJ2-5|TRBD1|TRBV18|NA
CASSPSSGQIQETQYF
TGTGCCAGCTCACCAAGCTCGGGACAGATCCAAGAGACCCAGTACTTC
>TRBJ2-2|TRBD2|TRBV5-4|NA
CASSLPSGNTGELFF
TGTGCCAGCAGCTTGCCTAGCGGGAACACCGGGGAGCTGTTTTTT
>TRBJ2-5|TRBD2|TRBV7-9|NA
CASSSGLAGARWETQYF
TGTGCCAGCAGCTCTGGACTAGCGGGGGCGAGGTGGGAGACCCAGTACTTC
>TRBJ1-5|NA|TRBV6-5|NA
CASSYRQAPNEPQHF
TGTGCCAGCAGTTACCGACAGGCCCCCAATGAGCCCCAGCATTTT
>TRBJ2-2|NA|TRBV2|NA
CASKSENTGELFF
TGTGCCAGCAAATCAGAAAACACCGGGGAGCTGTTTTTT
>TRBJ2-1|TRBD2|TRBV18|NA
CASSPPVGSGSVNEQFF
TGTGCCAGCTCACCACCGGTAGGTAGCGGGAGCGTCAATGAGCAGTTCTTC
>TRBJ2-7|TRBD1|TRBV9|NA
CASSLTGQGINEQYF
TGTGCCAGCAGCTTAACCGGACAGGGGATCAACGAGCAGTACTTC
>TRBJ1-2|TRBD1|TRBV19|NA
CASSPDRGGYYGYTF
TGTGCCAGTAGTCCGGACAGGGGAGGTTACTATGGCTACACCTTC
>TRBJ1-2|NA|TRBV7-9|once
CASSSGGLPGYTF
TGTGCCAGCAGCTCTGGGGGCCTTCCCGGCTACACCTTC
>TRBJ1-2|NA|TRBV7-9|NA
CASSLLNGQNYGYTF
TGTGCCAGCAGCTTATTGAATGGACAGAACTATGGCTACACCTTC
>TRBJ2-7|TRBD1|TRBV25-1|once
CASSRTGSYEQYF
TGTGCCAGCAGTCGGACAGGGTCCTACGAGCAGTACTTC
>TRBJ2-5|NA|TRBV7-2|NA
CASSFVYEETQYF
TGTGCCAGCAGCTTTGTGTATGAGGAGACCCAGTACTTC
>TRBJ1-6|TRBD1|TRBV30|NA
CACSINRGFNSPLHF
TGTGCCTGTTCTATTAACAGGGGATTCAATTCACCCCTCCACTTT
>TRBJ2-4|TRBD1|TRBV11-2|NA
CASSLELPGGRSIQYF
TGTGCCAGCAGCTTAGAGCTCCCAGGGGGCAGGAGCATTCAGTACTTC
>TRBJ1-1|NA|TRBV30|few
CAWSVGGPEAFF
TGTGCCTGGAGCGTCGGTGGGCCTGAAGCTTTCTTT
>TRBJ2-7|NA|TRBV5-6|NA
CASSEGLTYEQYF
TGTGCCAGCAGCGAGGGATTAACCTACGAGCAGTACTTC
>TRBJ2-7|TRBD2|TRBV27|NA
CASSFIPPGTSSYEQYF
TGTGCCAGCAGTTTTATTCCACCCGGGACTAGCTCATACGAGCAGTACTTC
>TRBJ2-7|NA|TRBV6-5|once
CASSYRGNYEQYF
TGTGCCAGCAGTTACCGAGGGAACTACGAGCAGTACTTC
>TRBJ2-7|TRBD1|TRBV6-1|NA
CASSGDGTGYLTYEQYF
TGTGCCAGCAGTGGGGACGGGACAGGCTACCTTACCTACGAGCAGTACTTC
>TRBJ2-7|NA|TRBV4-3|NA
CASSQRARDITYEQYF
TGCGCCAGCAGCCAAAGGGCCCGGGACATCACCTACGAGCAGTACTTC
>TRBJ2-1|TRBD2|TRBV5-4|NA
CASSPPSQRGAVGEQFF
TGTGCCAGCAGCCCGCCCTCCCAGCGGGGGGCAGTAGGTGAGCAGTTCTTC
>TRBJ1-6|TRBD1|TRBV19|NA
CASSPLTGLKGNSPLHF
TGTGCCAGTAGCCCACTGACAGGGTTGAAGGGCAATTCACCCCTCCACTTT
>TRBJ1-2|TRBD1|TRBV13|few
CASSLGISGGSYGYTF
TGTGCCAGCAGCTTAGGGATTTCAGGGGGGAGCTATGGCTACACCTTC
>TRBJ2-7|NA|TRBV6-5|NA
CASSSRFSSYEQYF
TGTGCCAGCAGTTCTAGGTTTAGCTCCTACGAGCAGTACTTC
>TRBJ1-4|NA|TRBV4-3|NA
CASSQDLGASEKLFF
TGCGCCAGCAGCCAAGATCTGGGGGCGAGTGAAAAACTGTTTTTT
>TRBJ1-1|NA|TRBV9|once
CASSVTGVNTEAFF
TGTGCCAGCAGCGTAACAGGAGTGAACACTGAAGCTTTCTTT
>TRBJ1-5|NA|TRBV11-2|NA
CASSFGNQPQHF
TGTGCCAGCAGCTTCGGCAATCAGCCCCAGCATTTT
>TRBJ2-1|TRBD2|TRBV28|NA
CASSSKGLAVRRSHNEQFF
TGTGCCAGCAGCTCCAAGGGACTAGCGGTGCGGCGGTCCCACAATGAGCAGTTCTTC
>TRBJ2-1|NA|TRBV30|NA
CAWSVGTPYNEQFF
TGTGCCTGGAGTGTAGGGACACCTTACAATGAGCAGTTCTTC
>TRBJ1-1|TRBD1|TRBV5-1|NA
CASSLDRGGTEAFF
TGCGCCAGCAGCTTGGACAGGGGGGGCACTGAAGCTTTCTTT
>TRBJ2-1|TRBD1|TRBV5-5|NA
CASSPYRGGEGQFF
TGTGCCAGCAGCCCCTACAGGGGTGGAGAGGGGCAGTTCTTC
>TRBJ2-1|TRBD1|TRBV7-9|NA
CASSSGTGMRSYNEQFF
TGTGCCAGCAGCTCCGGGACAGGGATGAGGTCCTACAATGAGCAGTTCTTC
>TRBJ2-1|TRBD1|TRBV6-5|NA
CASSRGLGEQFF
TGTGCCAGCTCCAGGGGGCTGGGTGAGCAGTTCTTC
>TRBJ2-4|NA|TRBV25-1|NA
CASRGPAQGKGNIQYF
TGTGCCAGCAGGGGGCCTGCGCAGGGGAAGGGAAACATTCAGTACTTC
>TRBJ1-1|NA|TRBV5-1|NA
CASSPRGGTNTEAFF
TGCGCCAGCAGCCCCCGGGGGGGGACGAACACTGAAGCTTTCTTT